One and the same sample provided the 18 T cell receptor beta chains below, sequenced in a study of cytomegalovirus exposure and HLA in healthy donors. Sequencing used immunoSEQ multiplex PCR; TCRdb keeps in-frame clones, though not all of them. Of 200,000 to 250,000 clones listed, approximately 80% are singletons. Specimen: PBMCs. The receptors here all came from a woman aged 25-40 years in good health and CMV-seropositive.

The V gene is TRBV27, the J gene TRBJ2-7; a possible D gene is TRBD2 (6 bases). The CDR3 has 13 amino acids. The germline gives CDR1 MNHEY, CDR2 SMNVEV (reference sequence). Trimming removed 3 bases from V and 6 bases from J, with 12 bases in between. The CDR3 bases are TGTGCCAGCAGTTTCTCGGGAGCTGCCGAGCAGTACTTC. Protein: CASSFSGAAEQYF.

The J gene is TRBJ1-2, the V gene TRBV5-1; 7 positions match TRBD1. The CDR3 contains 13 residues. CDR1 is SGHRS, CDR2 YFSETQ, per germline. The ends lost 2 bases at V and 8 bases at J; junction bases unmatched: 6. This CDR3 reads CASSFLGTEGYTF. The CDR3 DNA reads as TGCGCCAGCAGCTTCCTCGGGACAGAGGGCTACACCTTC.

This clone was picked up a small number of times. The V and J genes are TRBV6-5 and TRBJ1-2; D is possibly TRBD1 (6 bases). The CDR3 length is 13 residues. V dropped 0 bases and J dropped 4 bases, with 6 bases sitting between them. CDR1 is MNHEY and CDR2 is SVGAGI in the germline V gene. This chain's CDR3 is CASSYSDSYGYTF. Written as DNA, the CDR3 is TGTGCCAGCAGTTACTCGGACAGCTATGGCTACACCTTC.

The chain combines TRBV5-1 with TRBJ1-1, with D hard to call. This CDR3 is built from 14 residues. Trimming took off 2 bases at V and 0 bases at J, with 8 bases between the two ends. Germline values: CDR1 SGHRS, CDR2 YFSETQ. The CDR3 DNA reads as TGCGCCAGCAGCTTTTTCAGAGTGAACACTGAAGCTTTCTTT. It encodes CASSFFRVNTEAFF.

The genes are TRBV7-9 and TRBJ2-1; D call uncertain. This CDR3 is built from 11 residues. Trimming left V 6 bases short and J 7 bases short, with 7 bases between. Germline V lookup: CDR1 SEHNR, CDR2 FQNEAQ (reference sequence). CDR3 in DNA: TGTGCCAGCAGTTTAACGAATGAGCAGTTCTTC. It encodes CASSLTNEQFF.

This clone turned up a few times. The J gene is TRBJ2-7, the V gene TRBV5-1; D not resolved. CDR1 and CDR2 (germline): SGHRS, YFSETQ. Trimming left V 4 bases short and J 6 bases short, with 11 bases between. The CDR3 runs 12 residues. DNA for the CDR3: TGCGCCAGCAGCGTTAGCCGAGGCGAGCAGTACTTC. This codes for CASSVSRGEQYF. The complete variable domain, with remaining parts taken from reference TRBV5-1 and TRBJ2-7, reads KAGVTQTPRYLIKTRGQQVTLSCSPISGHRSVSWYQQTPGQGLQFLFEYFSETQRNKGNFPGRFSGRQFSNSRSEMNVSTLELGDSALYLCASSVSRGEQYFGPGTRLTVT.

A single count supports this clone. The V gene is TRBV30, the J gene TRBJ2-5; 13 bases align to TRBD2. With V trimmed by 2 bases and J by 2 bases, 5 bases remained unmatched. This CDR3 region has 16 residues. The germline V gene has CDR1 GTSNPN and CDR2 SVGIG (reference sequence). In DNA form, the CDR3 reads TGTGCCTGGAGTCCTGGGACTAGCGGGATTCAAGAGACCCAGTACTTC. This gives the protein CAWSPGTSGIQETQYF.

The rearrangement uses TRBV4-2 and TRBJ2-5; D is unclear. V lost 1 base and J lost 3, with 6 bases in between. Germline CDR1 is LGHNA and CDR2 is YNFKEQ. The CDR3 spans 13 residues. CDR3: CASSQASEETQYF. The CDR3 nucleotides read TGTGCCAGCAGCCAAGCTAGTGAAGAGACCCAGTACTTC.

The chain links TRBV27 to TRBJ2-5, with D unclear. Germline V gene lookup returns CDR1 MNHEY and CDR2 SMNVEV (reference sequence). The CDR3 contains 12 residues. Trimming stripped 4 bases from V and 7 bases from J, with 10 bases between. CDR3 bases: TGTGCCAGCAGTTCTGCCCTGGGGACCCAGTACTTC. Protein sequence: CASSSALGTQYF.

V usage is TRBV28 and J usage is TRBJ1-5; a possible D gene is TRBD1 (6 bases). The CDR3 contains 14 residues. V dropped 7 bases and J dropped 7 bases, with 17 bases sitting between them. Germline V lookup: CDR1 MDHEN, CDR2 SYDVKM. In DNA, the CDR3 is TGTGCCAGCACCAACGGAGGGGGAGACCAGCCCCAGCATTTT. This encodes CASTNGGGDQPQHF.

This chain links TRBV18 with TRBJ1-4; a possible D gene is TRBD1 (6 bases). Germline-derived CDR1 and CDR2 are KGHSH and LQKENI. This CDR3 comprises 13 residues. The ends were cut back, 3 bases at V and 6 bases at J, with 8 bases in the middle. The CDR3 is CASSPQGYEKLFF. CDR3 in DNA: TGTGCCAGCTCACCCCAGGGGTATGAAAAACTGTTTTTT.

The rearrangement joins TRBV9 to TRBJ1-2; D remains unclear. Per germline, CDR1 SGDLS and CDR2 YYNGEE. The CDR3 has 12 residues. Trimming cost V 0 bases and J 8 bases, with 8 bases left between them. The CDR3 region is CASSVAAGGYTF. The DNA of the CDR3 is TGTGCCAGCAGCGTAGCCGCCGGGGGCTACACCTTC. The complete variable domain, with remaining parts taken from reference TRBV9 and TRBJ1-2, reads DSGVTQTPKHLITATGQRVTLRCSPRSGDLSVYWYQQSLDQGLQFLIQYYNGEERAKGNILERFSAQQFPDLHSELNLSSLELGDSALYFCASSVAAGGYTFGSGTRLTVV.

V is TRBV5-1 and J is TRBJ1-2; TRBD1 is a possible D gene (5 bases). Trimming cost V 0 bases and J 3 bases, with 9 bases left between them. Germline V gene data show CDR1 as SGHRS and CDR2 as YFSETQ. The length of the CDR3 is 14 residues. The CDR3: CASSLEGADYGYTF. CDR3 in DNA: TGCGCCAGCAGCTTGGAAGGGGCCGACTATGGCTACACCTTC.

The chain couples TRBV11-2 to TRBJ2-7; possible D gene TRBD2, 6 bases. Trimming removed 5 bases at V and 3 bases at J, with 8 bases between. The CDR3 is 12 amino acids. CDR1 SGHAT and CDR2 FQNNGV come from the germline V gene. The CDR3 nucleotides read TGTGCCAGCAGCGACGGGGGCTACGAGCAGTACTTC. Encoded protein: CASSDGGYEQYF.

The chain has TRBV29-1 and TRBJ2-1, with D uncertain. V was shortened by 7 bases and J by 6 bases, with 7 bases between the two germline ends. There are 10 residues in the CDR3. Looked up from germline, CDR1 is SQVTM and CDR2 is ANQGSEA. DNA of the CDR3: TGCAGCGCGTTTATCAATGAGCAGTTCTTC. It encodes CSAFINEQFF.

In its sample, this clone was seen once. This rearrangement joins TRBV28 to TRBJ2-7, with 7 positions matching TRBD1. Germline CDR1 reads MDHEN; CDR2 reads SYDVKM. V shed 2 bases, J shed 3 bases, and the junction held 13 bases outside the gene matches. This CDR3 has 17 residues. CDR3 sequence: CASSLRSLQQGNYEQYF. DNA of the CDR3: TGTGCCAGCAGTTTACGCTCGTTACAACAGGGGAACTACGAGCAGTACTTC.

The chain employs TRBV10-3 and TRBJ1-1; D remains ambiguous. The CDR3 sequence is 13 residues long. Deletions cut 5 bases from V and 7 bases from J, with 14 bases between. Germline assignment: CDR1 ENHRY and CDR2 SYGVKD. As DNA, the CDR3 is TGTGCCATCAGTCCCACAGTGAAGAGTGAAGCTTTCTTT. This gives the protein CAISPTVKSEAFF.

V gene TRBV2 combines with J gene TRBJ2-5; D remains unclear. In germline, CDR1 is SNHLY, CDR2 FYNNEI. This CDR3 region has 12 residues. V gave up 6 bases and J gave up 4 bases, with 9 bases separating them. CDR3 nucleotides: TGTGCCAGCAGCGACCAAAGAGAGACCCAGTACTTC. Its protein is CASSDQRETQYF.